Listed here are 18 T cell receptor beta chains from one sample, sequenced in a study of regulatory T cells in long-lasting Graves disease. The time point was: newly diagnosed GD, antithyroid drugs for less than 3 months. Making the TCR library involved RNA that had been extracted from PBMCs. In building TCR beta libraries, iRepertoire HTBI primers were used together with Arm-PCR of CDR3 regions. One entry per CDR3 protein, called by TCRdb with MiXCR from the multiplex PCR reads. The table includes 240,000 or so distinct CDR3 sequences, about 19% detected once. The sample in question was peripheral blood mononuclear cells (PBMCs), obtained at new diagnosis, from a patient treated with antithyroid drugs. The receptors were sampled from a female donor with Graves disease.

CDR3 sequence: CASSSTWGNSPLHF. CDR3 bases: TGTGCCAGTAGCTCCACGTGGGGTAATTCACCCCTCCACTTT. The V gene is TRBV19, the J gene TRBJ1-6; no definite D call. The CDR3 runs to 14 residues. Per germline, CDR1 LNHDA and CDR2 SQIVND (reference sequence). V gave up 6 bases and J gave up 6 bases, with 12 bases separating them.

There are many counts of this clonotype. In DNA form, the CDR3 reads TGTGCCACCAGCAGAGATAGCGAGGAAAAGGATGAGCAGTTCTTC. Its translation: CATSRDSEEKDEQFF. V usage is TRBV15 and J usage is TRBJ2-1, with D possibly matching TRBD2 (5 bases). Germline V gene sequence: CDR1 LNHNV, CDR2 YYDKDF (reference sequence). The CDR3 is 15 amino acids. V lost 0 bases to trimming and J lost 8 bases, with 14 bases between them. The full variable domain, with the rest looked up from reference TRBV15 and TRBJ2-1, is DAMVIQNPRYQVTQFGKPVTLSCSQTLNHNVMYWYQQKSSQAPKLLFHYYDKDFNNEADTPDNFQSRRPNTSFCFLDIRSPGLGDTAMYLCATSRDSEEKDEQFFGPGTRLTVL.

J is TRBJ2-3 and V is TRBV6-5; D not resolved. This CDR3 region has 16 residues. Germline assignment: CDR1 MNHEY and CDR2 SVGAGI. V lost 4 bases, J lost 0 bases, and 14 bases lay in between. CDR3 DNA sequence: TGTGCCAGCAGTTCCCCGAGAACCATTAGCACAGATACGCAGTATTTT. Translation: CASSSPRTISTDTQYF.

This clonotype was counted many times. The V and J genes are TRBV28 and TRBJ2-4; tentative D call: TRBD1 (6 bases). Germline CDR1 reads MDHEN; CDR2 reads SYDVKM. V was pared by 3 bases and J by 1 base, with 10 bases between. The CDR3 has 15 amino acids. For the CDR3, the DNA is TGTGCCAGCAGTTTTGGGGGCGGCGCCAAAAACATTCAGTACTTC. Encoded protein: CASSFGGGAKNIQYF. Supplemented by reference TRBV28 and TRBJ2-4, the full variable domain reads DVKVTQSSRYLVKRTGEKVFLECVQDMDHENMFWYRQDPGLGLRLIYFSYDVKMKEKGDIPEGYSVSREKKERFSLILESASTNQTSMYLCASSFGGGAKNIQYFGAGTRLSVL.

The chain carries TRBV6-9 and TRBJ2-3; tentative D call: TRBD1 (5 bases). The CDR3 runs 14 residues. In germline, CDR1 is MNHGY, CDR2 SVAAGI. The V end lost 4 bases, the J end lost 4 bases, and 12 bases lay between the germline ends. CDR3: CASSSNRNSDTQYF. The CDR3 DNA is TGTGCCAGCAGTTCCAACAGGAACTCAGATACGCAGTATTTT.

This clonotype was recorded many times. The genes are TRBV15 and TRBJ2-5; D is uncertain. V shed 0 bases and J shed 2 bases, with 7 bases lying between them. The CDR3 is 14 amino acids. Germline CDR1 reads LNHNV; CDR2 reads YYDKDF (reference sequence). The CDR3 region is CATSRDPGQETQYF. The CDR3 DNA is TGTGCCACCAGCAGAGATCCAGGACAAGAGACCCAGTACTTC.

This clonotype was seen repeatedly, ten times or more. V is TRBV7-2 and J is TRBJ1-6, with TRBD1 identical over 8 bases. Germline V CDR1 and CDR2: SGHTA, FQGNSA. This CDR3 spans 16 amino acids. J gave up 5 bases and V 5 bases, and 8 bases lay outside the gene matches. The CDR3 coding sequence is TGTGCCAGCAGCCTGCCCAGGGGGCTGGATAATTCACCCCTCCACTTT. Protein sequence: CASSLPRGLDNSPLHF.

As to this clonotype: A far larger clone differs by one base, so this is likely a read error. The chain is built from TRBV14 and TRBJ2-5, with 10 positions matching TRBD1. TRBJ2-1 explains the end of the DNA better; the J call may be wrong. CDR1 and CDR2 (germline): SGHDN, FVKESK. The CDR3 is 15 residues long. CDR3 loop: CASSIRQGAYSEQFF. The CDR3 bases are TGTGCCAGCAGTATTAGACAGGGGGCCTACAGTGAGCAGTTCTTC.

This clonotype was counted at least ten times. A read error may account for a junction end that differs from germline. The J gene is TRBJ1-2, the V gene TRBV7-9, with 7 bases that match TRBD1. The CDR3 length is 13 residues. In germline, CDR1 is SEHNR, CDR2 FQNEAQ (reference sequence). DNA for the CDR3: TGTGCCAGCAGTTTAGGGGGCCACTATGGCTACACCTTC. This encodes CASSLGGHYGYTF. Full variable domain (rest looked up from reference TRBV7-9 and TRBJ1-2): DTGVSQNPRHKITKRGQNVTFRCDPISEHNRLYWYRQTLGQGPEFLTYFQNEAQLEKSRLLSDRFSAERPKGSFSTLEIQRTEQGDSAMYLCASSLGGHYGYTFGSGTRLTVV.

The chain combines TRBV6-1 with TRBJ2-3; 9 positions match TRBD2. The CDR3 contains 16 residues. Germline V gene data show CDR1 as MNHNS and CDR2 as SASEGT. Trimming at V came to 6 bases and at J to 3 bases, leaving 10 bases not matched to a gene. CDR3 sequence (DNA): TGTGCCAGCAGCCCGCCCGGAGCGGGAGGTACAGATACGCAGTATTTT. Translated, it gives CASSPPGAGGTDTQYF.

This clonotype has ten or more counts. The chain recombines TRBV12-3 or TRBV12-4 with TRBJ2-2; D uncertain. The CDR3 sequence is 12 residues long. V was shortened by 11 bases and J by 7 bases, with 14 bases between the two germline ends. CDR3 bases: TGTGCCGGCTCACCTTCGGTCGGGGAGCTGTTTTTT. Translation: CAGSPSVGELFF.

This clonotype was detected many times. This sequence joins TRBV12-3 or TRBV12-4 and TRBJ2-1, with D maybe TRBD1 (6 bases). Deletions cut 4 bases from V and 8 bases from J, with 15 bases between. CDR3 length: 14 amino acids. The CDR3: CASSSRGEGDEQFF. The CDR3 bases are TGTGCCAGCAGTTCCCGGGGTGAGGGGGATGAGCAGTTCTTC.

This clonotype was detected many times. The J gene is TRBJ1-1, the V gene TRBV5-5; maybe TRBD1 (6 bases). Looked up from germline, CDR1 is SGHKS and CDR2 is YYEKEE (reference sequence). The CDR3 is 14 amino acids. The V end was cut by 4 bases, the J end by 1 base, with 11 bases between. CDR3 DNA: TGTGCCAGCAGCGTAGACAGGCAGAACACTGAAGCTTTCTTT. Translation gives CASSVDRQNTEAFF.

This clonotype was seen at least ten times. The gene calls are TRBV10-3 and TRBJ1-1; D ambiguous. The germline V gene encodes CDR1 ENHRY and CDR2 SYGVKD. This CDR3 is 13 amino acids long. Deletions cut 5 bases from V and 0 bases from J, with 7 bases between. CDR3 sequence: CAISRSMNTEAFF. CDR3 nucleotides: TGTGCCATCAGTCGATCCATGAACACTGAAGCTTTCTTT.

This clonotype was seen ten or more times. The chain is built from TRBV6-1 and TRBJ2-2; either TRBD1 or TRBD2 may fit D (5 bases each). V lost 6 bases to trimming and J lost 1 base, with 9 bases between them. This CDR3 contains 14 residues. Per germline, CDR1 MNHNS and CDR2 SASEGT. CDR3 sequence reads: CASRGTVNTGELFF. The CDR3 nucleotides read TGTGCCAGCAGGGGGACCGTGAACACCGGGGAGCTGTTTTTT.

This clonotype was seen at least ten times. The chain links TRBV29-1 to TRBJ1-1; no definite D call. Germline values: CDR1 SQVTM, CDR2 ANQGSEA. The V end was cut by 1 base, the J end by 6 bases, with 15 bases between. This CDR3 is built from 14 residues. Here the CDR3 reads CSVEGGVVAAEAFF. As DNA, the CDR3 is TGCAGCGTTGAAGGTGGAGTTGTTGCGGCTGAAGCTTTCTTT.

This chain uses TRBV11-2 with TRBJ2-1; 9 bases are a match to TRBD2. Unmatched junction bases numbered 4, after V lost 0 bases and J lost 4 bases. The CDR3 spans 16 residues. Germline V lookup: CDR1 SGHAT, CDR2 FQNNGV. As DNA, the CDR3 is TGTGCCAGCAGCTTAGATCGACTAGCGGCATACAATGAGCAGTTCTTC. Amino acids: CASSLDRLAAYNEQFF.

This clonotype was seen many times. This rearrangement joins TRBV30 to TRBJ1-5; no firm D call. The CDR3 totals 14 residues. The V end lost 0 bases, the J end lost 1 base, and 7 bases lay between the germline ends. The germline CDR1 and CDR2 sequences are GTSNPN and SVGIG (reference sequence). The CDR3 reads CAWSVSGSNQPQHF. CDR3 sequence (DNA): TGTGCCTGGAGTGTATCCGGGAGCAATCAGCCCCAGCATTTT. The full variable domain, its missing parts supplied by reference TRBV30 and TRBJ1-5, is SQTIHQWPATLVQPVGSPLSLECTVEGTSNPNLYWYRQAAGRGLQLLFYSVGIGQISSEVPQNLSASRPQDRQFILSSKKLLLSDSGFYLCAWSVSGSNQPQHFGDGTRLSIL.